This T cell receptor (beta chain) was documented in a study of T-cell memory formation after mild COVID-19. Study-level information: TCR clusters largely stayed donor specific. Overall study findings and caveats: The finding that pre-infection memory included some responding clones suggested that cross-reactive memory joined.

5'RACE with constant-segment primers built TCRalpha and TCRbeta cDNA libraries with UMIs. In TCRdb, the 5' RACE reads were re-called with MiXCR into one record per CDR3 protein. The sample records about 350,000 distinct CDR3 sequences, under 15% being singletons. In its sample, this clonotype was seen a few times. Its specificity is not known. V lost 5 bases to trimming and J lost 5 bases, with 18 bases between them. CDR1 is DFQATT, CDR2 SNEGSKA, per germline (reference sequence). The CDR3 totals 14 residues. The TCR was taken from a man aged 18 to 30 who had mild COVID-19 (a few samples of this study predate the infection). Cell type and time point are not known. The sample consisted of PBMCs or a T cell subset sorted from them (not recorded which). The rearrangement uses TRBV20-1 and TRBJ1-1, with a possible D match to TRBD1 (6 bases). The CDR3 protein is CSAYLPGAATEAFF. The CDR3 DNA sequence: TGCAGTGCTTACCTTCCAGGGGCTGCGACTGAAGCTTTCTTT.